Listed below are T cell receptor beta chains from one sample, sequenced in a study of blood T cell repertoires in COVID-19. Repertoires were generated with immunoSEQ multiplex PCR, while TCRdb's copy carries only in-frame clones and drops some. The sample holds 250,000 to 350,000 clones, roughly 89% seen once. The specimen sequenced was PBMCs or T cells enriched from blood (not recorded which). The receptors come from a woman between 45 and 65 years old who had been exposed to COVID-19. Both conserved end residues are part of each CDR3.

j_gene	v_gene	CDR3aa
TRBJ1-2	TRBV6-5	CASSMTGNYGYTF
TRBJ2-3	TRBV3-1/TRBV3-2	CASSQGGAGGLTDTQYF
TRBJ2-5	TRBV23-1	CASSPPATQETQYF
TRBJ2-5	TRBV5-4	CASSSRQGAVETQYF
TRBJ1-6	TRBV5-6	CASSGGAYNSPLHF
TRBJ1-5	TRBV13	CASSFGGLNQPQHF
TRBJ2-3	TRBV4-1	CASSQDHRTASTDTQYF
TRBJ1-4	TRBV6-5	CASSRNRLEKLFF
TRBJ2-3	TRBV10-3	CAIRISGGVTDTQYF
TRBJ1-1	TRBV6-5	CASSYVGQGKNTEAFF
TRBJ1-2	TRBV3-1/TRBV3-2	CASSQESYGYTF
TRBJ2-5	TRBV7-9	CASSLARTSQETQYF
TRBJ2-7	TRBV5-1	CASRLTGGDEQYF
TRBJ2-7	TRBV4-1	CASSEGPGTGGTEQYF
TRBJ2-5	TRBV27	CASSSGLAGTETQYF
TRBJ2-2	TRBV19	CASRWEEAGELFF
TRBJ2-7	TRBV30	CAWSPGSYEQYF
TRBJ2-1	TRBV19	CASTLGPISGNSYNEQFF
TRBJ2-3	TRBV2	CASSELAGDTQYF
TRBJ2-3	TRBV5-1	CASSLSRGTDTQYF
TRBJ1-1	TRBV28	CASSLARKNTEAFF
TRBJ1-2	TRBV29-1	CSVGQNYGYTF
TRBJ2-3	TRBV10-3	CAISEILAGATSTDTQYF
TRBJ1-2	TRBV19	CASSMEGVRANYGYTF
TRBJ1-1	TRBV2	CASSGGGVTEAFF
TRBJ2-5	TRBV15	CATSRGKTSLKPQETQYF
TRBJ1-5	TRBV27	CASSLSQVGNQPQHF
TRBJ2-1	TRBV19	CASTFPGEGEQFF
TRBJ1-6	TRBV3-1/TRBV3-2	CASSQSGQGKGSPLHF
TRBJ2-1	TRBV7-9	CASRGGVNEQFF
TRBJ2-5	TRBV28	CASSSTTGIRETQYF
TRBJ2-3	TRBV5-6	CASSPTGQGARDTQYF
TRBJ2-2	TRBV2	CASSELGGDTGELFF
TRBJ2-4	TRBV28	CASSSPQRAGGQLEYF
TRBJ2-2	TRBV7-2	CASSLVVGPNTGELFF
TRBJ2-7	TRBV5-4	CASSRPGQGYEQYF
TRBJ2-3	TRBV7-2	CASSPPGGAPTDTQYF
TRBJ2-7	TRBV2	CASSPNRGAGYEQYF
TRBJ1-5	TRBV27	CASMEGTANQPQHF
TRBJ2-5	TRBV28	CASLVRGGYETQYF
TRBJ2-5	TRBV3-1/TRBV3-2	CASSRAVGQETQYF
TRBJ2-7	TRBV13	CASSTSGSYEQYF
TRBJ2-3	TRBV6-1	CASSESPGLGADTQYF
TRBJ2-7	TRBV7-2	CASSLVSRAEQYF
TRBJ2-7	TRBV3-1/TRBV3-2	CASSHDERAREQYF
TRBJ1-4	TRBV19	CASRGVDATNEKLFF
TRBJ1-2	TRBV28	CASSFRRGQSGYTF
TRBJ2-2	TRBV2	CASILQLTGELFF
TRBJ2-5	TRBV18	CASSPIPSRETQYF
TRBJ2-2	TRBV12-3/TRBV12-4	CASSHNGGELFF
TRBJ1-6	TRBV15	CATSRVGTGTNSPLHF
TRBJ2-7	TRBV29-1	CSVQDRVTYEQYF
TRBJ2-5	TRBV13	CASSLLAGEETQYF
TRBJ1-1	TRBV5-1	CASSLGSGGFTTEAFF
TRBJ1-6	TRBV5-4	CASSPGQDYNSPLHF
TRBJ1-1	TRBV5-4	CASKPQGASGTEAFF
TRBJ1-1	TRBV12-3/TRBV12-4	CASSFSTEAFF
TRBJ2-6	TRBV5-1	CASSFLGQGGSGANVLTF
TRBJ1-2	TRBV6-5	CASRLNSRGIDGYTF